This T cell receptor beta chain emerged from a study of T cells after yellow fever vaccination. TCRdb reprocessed the 5' RACE reads with MiXCR, giving one entry per CDR3 protein. The table lists about 260,000 distinct CDR3 sequences, 10% to 15% of them singletons. Looked up from germline, CDR1 is MNHEY and CDR2 is SVGEGT. The CDR3 runs to 13 residues. V was pared by 6 bases and J by 4 bases, with 9 bases between. The starting material was CD4+ T cells sorted from PBMCs, obtained 45 days after the yellow fever booster vaccination. The rearrangement joins TRBV6-2 or TRBV6-3 to TRBJ2-2; no clear D gene. This clonotype originated in a man between 25 and 39 years old who received the YFV17D yellow fever vaccine. The CDR3 DNA reads as TGTGCCAGCAGCCTTCGTCTCACCGGGGAGCTGTTTTTT. It is translated as CASSLRLTGELFF.